These 8 T cell receptor beta chains were sequenced from one sample in a study of preoperative IRX-2 immunotherapy in early breast cancer. The table came from immunoSEQ multiplex PCR; TCRdb's copy has only in-frame clones and leaves some out. The table shows 20,000 to 25,000 clones, with 70% to 90% occurring only once. This sample's treatment: preoperative locoregional IRX-2 cytokine immunotherapy. Sample: tumor tissue, taken after IRX-2 immunotherapy. All receptors derive from a human donor with breast cancer.

V usage is TRBV11-2 and J usage is TRBJ1-3; D gene unclear. The V gene's germline CDR1 is SGHAT and CDR2 FQNNGV. The V end was cut by 5 bases, the J end by 0 bases, with 11 bases between. This CDR3 spans 15 amino acids. The CDR3 region has the DNA TGTGCCAGCAGCCCAACAGCGAACTCTGGAAACACCATATATTTT. Protein product: CASSPTANSGNTIYF.

This sequence joins TRBV9 and TRBJ2-2; D gene ambiguous. With 4 bases removed from V and 1 base from J, the gap between germline ends came to 5 bases. Looked up from germline, CDR1 is SGDLS and CDR2 is YYNGEE. The CDR3 consists of 13 residues. In DNA form, the CDR3 reads TGTGCCAGCAGCCGAGGGAACACCGGGGAGCTGTTTTTT. It is translated as CASSRGNTGELFF.

J is TRBJ2-7 and V is TRBV27, with 8 nucleotides matching TRBD2. Unmatched junction bases numbered 18, after V lost 7 bases and J lost 7 bases. Germline values: CDR1 MNHEY, CDR2 SMNVEV (reference sequence). The CDR3 contains 16 residues. Here the CDR3 DNA reads TGTGCCAGCACCTCCTACCGGGGTAGCGGGGAGCGGGAGCAGTACTTC. This sequence encodes CASTSYRGSGEREQYF.

V is TRBV18 and J is TRBJ1-2; D uncertain. CDR1 and CDR2 from the germline V gene are KGHSH and LQKENI. There are 13 residues in the CDR3. Trimming stripped 4 bases from V and 4 bases from J, with 10 bases between. The DNA of the CDR3 is TGTGCCAGCTCACGGGAAGGGTTCTATGGCTACACCTTC. It encodes CASSREGFYGYTF.

This sequence joins TRBV11-3 and TRBJ2-1; D gene unclear. The CDR3 has 15 residues. Germline CDR1 is SGHNT and CDR2 is YENEEA. V gave up 0 bases and J gave up 7 bases, with 13 bases separating them. The CDR3 loop reads CASSLDGLSENEQFF. DNA of the CDR3: TGTGCCAGCAGCTTAGATGGGTTATCGGAAAATGAGCAGTTCTTC.

The genes are TRBV2 and TRBJ1-1, with D possibly matching TRBD1 (5 bases). Germline CDR1 and CDR2: SNHLY and FYNNEI. Trimming left V 1 base short and J 0 bases short, with 9 bases between. The CDR3 sequence is 15 residues long. This CDR3 reads CASSEVGVVNTEAFF. CDR3 DNA sequence: TGTGCCAGCAGTGAAGTGGGGGTCGTGAACACTGAAGCTTTCTTT.

The chain joins TRBV7-6 to TRBJ2-1; D gene unclear. The CDR3 is made up of 13 amino acids. Trimming shortened V by 5 bases and J by 10 bases, and 15 bases separated the two germline ends. CDR1 SGHVS and CDR2 FNYEAQ come from the germline V gene. The CDR3 reads CASSLYGPREQFF. The CDR3 coding sequence is TGTGCCAGCAGCCTTTATGGACCCCGCGAGCAGTTCTTC. The complete variable domain, with remaining parts taken from reference TRBV7-6 and TRBJ2-1, reads GAGVSQSPRYKVTKRGQDVALRCDPISGHVSLYWYRQALGQGPEFLTYFNYEAQQDKSGLPNDRFSAERPEGSISTLTIQRTEQRDSAMYRCASSLYGPREQFFGPGTRLTVL.

The V call is TRBV15, the J call TRBJ2-1; D is perhaps TRBD1 or TRBD2 (5 bases each). From germline, CDR1 is LNHNV and CDR2 YYDKDF (reference sequence). This CDR3 region has 16 residues. Trimming pared 1 base from V and 0 bases from J, leaving 10 bases between. The DNA of the CDR3 is TGTGCCACCAGCAGAGGTCCAGGGAGCTCCTACAATGAGCAGTTCTTC. Protein sequence: CATSRGPGSSYNEQFF.